The 15 T cell receptor beta chains below come from one sample, sequenced in a study of shared clonotypes between healthy human individuals. CD45RO-negative, CCR7-selected cells formed the naive CD8 fraction, which excluded terminally differentiated effector memory CD45RA+ cells. Method: immunoSEQ multiplex PCR; TCRdb's copy keeps in-frame clones and lacks some. The sample lists millions of clones; approximately 94% were seen once. Sequences were obtained from naive CD8+ T cells sorted from blood. These receptors came from a man younger than 30 in good health.

The chain uses TRBV29-1 and TRBJ2-3, with D maybe TRBD2 (6 bases). CDR1 and CDR2 (germline): SQVTM, ANQGSEA. This CDR3 has 15 residues. Trimming removed 6 bases from V and 1 base from J, with 17 bases in between. For the CDR3, the DNA is TGCAGCGTGGCCCGGCGGGGCTCGGGCACAGATACGCAGTATTTT. Translating it yields CSVARRGSGTDTQYF.

The chain uses TRBV7-8 and TRBJ1-5; D perhaps matches TRBD1 (5 bases). Germline CDR1 and CDR2: SGHVS and FQNEAQ. V was trimmed by 5 bases and J by 3 bases, leaving 17 bases between them. CDR3 length equals 16 residues. The CDR3 DNA sequence: TGTGCCAGCAGCCCGGTGGGAGGGGCCATCAATCAGCCCCAGCATTTT. Translating it yields CASSPVGGAINQPQHF.

The chain uses TRBV27 and TRBJ1-1; no clear D gene. Germline V gene sequence: CDR1 MNHEY, CDR2 SMNVEV (reference sequence). V was trimmed by 3 bases and J by 1 base, leaving 9 bases between them. CDR3 size: 14 residues. CDR3 DNA sequence: TGTGCCAGCAGTTTGTTATCAAGGAACACTGAAGCTTTCTTT. This codes for CASSLLSRNTEAFF.

In its sample, this clone was seen a few times. Other DNA sequences in this specimen translate into the identical CDR3. This chain uses TRBV7-9 with TRBJ1-2; D remains ambiguous. The CDR3 has 12 amino acids. The V gene's germline CDR1 is SEHNR and CDR2 FQNEAQ (reference sequence). Between the trimmed V and J ends, which lost 5 bases and 0 bases, there was a span of 4 bases. DNA for the CDR3: TGTGCCAGCAGCCTGACTAACTATGGCTACACCTTC. Protein sequence: CASSLTNYGYTF.

The genes are TRBV6-6 and TRBJ1-1, with D perhaps matching TRBD1 (6 bases). This CDR3 region has 16 residues. Looked up from germline, CDR1 is MNHNY and CDR2 is SVGAGI (reference sequence). Trimming left V 5 bases short and J 3 bases short, with 19 bases between. CDR3 sequence: CASSPPLGGLDTEAFF. Written as DNA, the CDR3 is TGTGCCAGCAGTCCCCCCCTGGGGGGGCTGGACACTGAAGCTTTCTTT.

The chain uses TRBV2 and TRBJ1-4; D gene ambiguous. The CDR3 runs 14 residues. V lost 1 base, J lost 6 bases, and 9 bases lay in between. The germline V gene encodes CDR1 SNHLY and CDR2 FYNNEI. This CDR3 is CASSEVLVYEKLFF. The CDR3 DNA reads TGTGCCAGCAGTGAAGTTCTGGTATATGAAAAACTGTTTTTT.

The V call is TRBV30, the J call TRBJ1-1; D gene ambiguous. V was shortened by 2 bases and J by 0 bases, with 25 bases between the two germline ends. The CDR3 spans 19 residues. CDR1 and CDR2 from the germline V gene are GTSNPN and SVGIG (reference sequence). CDR3 residues: CAWSTNSLRQAIMNTEAFF. CDR3 nucleotides: TGTGCCTGGAGTACCAATTCGTTACGGCAGGCTATTATGAACACTGAAGCTTTCTTT.

This chain joins TRBV6-5 and TRBJ1-2; no clear D gene. CDR3 length: 14 amino acids. V was clipped by 2 bases and J by 7 bases, with 14 bases between them. Germline lookup yields CDR1 MNHEY and CDR2 SVGAGI. The CDR3 here is CASSYPGGNGGYTF. The CDR3 DNA sequence: TGTGCCAGCAGTTACCCAGGAGGGAATGGTGGCTACACCTTC.

This chain joins TRBV27 and TRBJ1-2; D is unresolved. The V end was cut by 8 bases, the J end by 2 bases, with 6 bases between. The CDR3 is 11 residues long. Germline values: CDR1 MNHEY, CDR2 SMNVEV (reference sequence). DNA of the CDR3: TGTGCCAGCGGAAAGAACTATGGCTACACCTTC. Translation gives CASGKNYGYTF.

The CDR3 DNA reads as TGTGCCAGCAGATCCCGGGACAGGGTAGTCGAGCAGTACTTC. Amino acid sequence: CASRSRDRVVEQYF. This chain connects TRBV6-5 to TRBJ2-7; 9 nucleotides agree with TRBD1. The V gene end was trimmed by 6 bases and the J gene end by 6 bases; junction bases not matched to a gene: 9. There are 14 residues in the CDR3. Germline V CDR1 and CDR2: MNHEY, SVGAGI.

This clone was counted a single time. The chain is built from TRBV15 and TRBJ2-7, with 7 nucleotides matching TRBD2. Unmatched junction bases numbered 4, after V lost 5 bases and J lost 0 bases. This CDR3 comprises 14 residues. CDR1 is LNHNV, CDR2 YYDKDF, per germline (reference sequence). CDR3 sequence: CATSFSSGSYEQYF. The CDR3 DNA follows: TGTGCCACCAGCTTTTCTAGCGGCTCCTACGAGCAGTACTTC.

The chain carries TRBV2 and TRBJ2-3; 8 positions agree with TRBD1. The germline gives CDR1 SNHLY, CDR2 FYNNEI. The CDR3 is made up of 14 amino acids. J gave up 1 base and V 10 bases, and 7 bases lay outside the gene matches. The CDR3 sequence: CAKAGGQGTDTQYF. The CDR3 coding sequence is TGTGCCAAAGCAGGGGGCCAGGGCACAGATACGCAGTATTTT.

This sequence joins TRBV5-1 and TRBJ2-3, with D possibly being TRBD1 (6 bases). Trimming took off 0 bases at V and 1 base at J, with 9 bases between the two ends. The CDR3 has 15 residues. Germline V gene sequence: CDR1 SGHRS, CDR2 YFSETQ. As DNA, the CDR3 is TGCGCCAGCAGCTTGGGGACAGTGGGCACAGATACGCAGTATTTT. Amino acids: CASSLGTVGTDTQYF.

The chain uses TRBV19 and TRBJ2-7; D may be TRBD1 or TRBD2 (5 bases each). Between the trimmed V and J ends, which lost 6 bases and 1 base, there was a span of 13 bases. The CDR3 sequence is 14 residues long. Germline V lookup: CDR1 LNHDA, CDR2 SQIVND (reference sequence). CDR3 protein: CASSTRDGSYEQYF. The CDR3 DNA is TGTGCCAGTAGCACCCGGGACGGATCCTACGAGCAGTACTTC.

V gene TRBV7-2 combines with J gene TRBJ1-3; weak D call: TRBD1 (6 bases). The V end was cut by 1 base, the J end by 1 base, with 17 bases between. This CDR3 is built from 18 residues. Germline-derived CDR1 and CDR2 are SGHTA and FQGNSA. The CDR3 spells CASSLVVGGEGSGNTIYF. The DNA of the CDR3 is TGTGCCAGCAGCTTAGTTGTAGGGGGGGAAGGTTCTGGAAACACCATATATTTT.